The 9 T cell receptor beta chains presented below share a single source sample, sequenced in a study of PD-1 blockade in classical Hodgkin lymphoma. Sequencing was performed with immunoSEQ multiplex PCR; in TCRdb, only in-frame clones are kept and a portion is missing. This sample has about 36,000 clones; 69% occur once, and the top ten carry 11% to 15%. Patients all relapsed after autologous stem cell transplantation, and there was variation in brentuximab vedotin exposure. The sample here was peripheral blood mononuclear cells (PBMCs), taken before the second cycle of nivolumab. Source of these receptors: a human donor with classical Hodgkin lymphoma.

This clone is termed medium-sized. J is TRBJ1-6 and V is TRBV7-9, with TRBD1 matching 7 bases. Trimming at V came to 3 bases and at J to 9 bases, leaving 5 bases not matched to a gene. The CDR3 is made up of 14 amino acids. CDR1 is SEHNR and CDR2 is FQNEAQ in the germline V gene (reference sequence). The CDR3: CASSLGQGGSPLHF. CDR3 coding DNA: TGTGCCAGCAGCTTGGGGCAGGGGGGTTCACCCCTCCACTTT.

The chain combines TRBV16 with TRBJ1-3; D is unresolved. Per germline, CDR1 KGHSY and CDR2 FQNENV. The CDR3 is made up of 13 amino acids. The V end was cut by 0 bases, the J end by 3 bases, with 3 bases between. The CDR3 here is CASSQSRGNTIYF. As DNA, the CDR3 is TGTGCCAGCAGCCAATCGCGTGGAAACACCATATATTTT.

The chain recombines TRBV28 with TRBJ2-7; D is perhaps TRBD1 (5 bases). CDR3 length: 12 amino acids. Trimming removed 6 bases at V and 10 bases at J, with 16 bases between. Germline V gene lookup returns CDR1 MDHEN and CDR2 SYDVKM. The CDR3: CASSGHEKPQYF. As DNA, the CDR3 is TGTGCCAGCAGCGGACACGAGAAGCCACAGTACTTC.

The rearrangement links TRBV7-9 to TRBJ2-7, with TRBD1 identical over 7 bases. Losses at the gene ends were 5 bases for V and 4 bases for J; bases not matched to a gene: 8. This CDR3 is 14 amino acids long. Germline V lookup: CDR1 SEHNR, CDR2 FQNEAQ (reference sequence). In nucleotides, the CDR3 is TGTGCCAGCAGCCCCCGACAGGGTTGGTACGAGCAGTACTTC. Translation: CASSPRQGWYEQYF.

This chain uses TRBV28 with TRBJ2-1; TRBD1 matches at 9 bases. Germline CDR1 is MDHEN and CDR2 is SYDVKM. The CDR3 consists of 16 residues. The trim removed 4 bases at V and 6 bases at J, leaving 10 bases unmatched. The CDR3 region has the DNA TGTGCCAGCAGTTCGCCGTCGGGACAGGGCCTCAATGAGCAGTTCTTC. Protein sequence: CASSSPSGQGLNEQFF.

The V and J genes are TRBV5-1 and TRBJ2-1; D perhaps matches TRBD1 (6 bases). Germline-derived CDR1 and CDR2 are SGHRS and YFSETQ. CDR3 length equals 13 residues. The V gene lost 4 bases and the J gene lost 3 bases, with 8 bases spanning the gap. The CDR3 bases are TGCGCCAGCAGCGTGGACAGCTACAATGAGCAGTTCTTC. This encodes CASSVDSYNEQFF. Full variable domain (outside the CDR3, taken from reference TRBV5-1 and TRBJ2-1): KAGVTQTPRYLIKTRGQQVTLSCSPISGHRSVSWYQQTPGQGLQFLFEYFSETQRNKGNFPGRFSGRQFSNSRSEMNVSTLELGDSALYLCASSVDSYNEQFFGPGTRLTVL.

The chain employs TRBV6-6 and TRBJ2-7, with TRBD1 matching over 8 bases. The germline gives CDR1 MNHNY, CDR2 SVGAGI (reference sequence). This CDR3 is 15 amino acids long. Germline trimming cut 3 bases from V and 3 bases from J; bases unmatched to any gene: 7. The CDR3 sequence is CASSYTDRGGYEQYF. CDR3 nucleotide sequence: TGTGCCAGCAGTTATACCGACAGGGGAGGCTACGAGCAGTACTTC.

The chain couples TRBV6-5 to TRBJ1-2; D not resolved. The CDR3 extends over 13 amino acids. The V and J ends lost 6 bases and 6 bases respectively, with 14 bases between them. CDR1 is MNHEY, CDR2 SVGAGI, per germline. The CDR3 nucleotides read TGTGCCAGCAGCACCTTGGGGTCTAATGGCTACACCTTC. This encodes CASSTLGSNGYTF.

This chain joins TRBV2 and TRBJ1-2, with no clear D. The V gene lost 1 base and the J gene lost 7 bases, with 16 bases spanning the gap. The germline CDR1 and CDR2 sequences are SNHLY and FYNNEI. This CDR3 is built from 15 residues. As DNA, the CDR3 is TGTGCCAGCAGTGAAGACAGTACAGAATTCTCTGGCTACACCTTC. Encoded protein: CASSEDSTEFSGYTF.